This entry is about one T cell receptor beta chain. Authors' methods: Researchers report that nucleated cell counts were estimated from reference gene primer amplification. The protocol was immunoSEQ multiplex PCR, while the TCRdb copy is restricted to in-frame clones and leaves out a portion. V and J calls and clone size follow that table, whereas D and trimming were derived from the DNA. Found here are roughly 440,000 clones, 70% to 90% of them singletons; the top ten hold roughly 12%. This entry belongs to a study of blood T cell repertoires in COVID-19. Study-wide context: Acute and convalescent COVID-19 specimens originated in the United States, Italy and Spain. PBMCs, B-cell-depleted T cells, or T cells provided the cDNA or gDNA that made up the material.

Enrolled during active infection, Seattle patients were then followed longitudinally. The trim removed 3 bases at V and 4 bases at J, leaving 7 bases unmatched. The CDR3 runs to 15 residues. Germline assignment: CDR1 DFQATT and CDR2 SNEGSKA (reference sequence). The chain joins TRBV20-1 to TRBJ2-7, with 12 nucleotides matching TRBD2. The source material was peripheral blood. This receptor was identified in a woman aged 50 to 60 with COVID-19, enrolled during active disease. The CDR3 nucleotides are TGCAGTGCTAGTGGAGCCGGGACTAGCGGGTACGAGCAGTACTTC. It translates to CSASGAGTSGYEQYF.